What follows are 10 T cell receptor beta chains derived from one specimen sequenced in a study of blood T cell repertoires in COVID-19. Using immunoSEQ multiplex PCR, the repertoire was profiled, and TCRdb retains in-frame clones only, with some absent. The sample lists 100,000 to 150,000 clones; approximately 87% were seen once. Sequencing was performed on peripheral blood. Source of these receptors: a man in his 70s with active COVID-19.

The genes are TRBV6-5 and TRBJ1-6, with 10 bases fitting TRBD1. In germline, CDR1 is MNHEY, CDR2 SVGAGI. CDR3 length: 15 residues. Germline trimming cut 6 bases from V and 8 bases from J; bases unmatched to any gene: 7. CDR3 sequence (DNA): TGTGCCAGCAGGAGGTCCGGGACAGGGGATTCACCCCTCCACTTT. Translating it yields CASRRSGTGDSPLHF.

This clone was seen just once. The V gene is TRBV2, the J gene TRBJ2-5, with a weak D call TRBD1 (5 bases). With 0 bases removed from V and 1 base from J, the gap between germline ends came to 9 bases. Germline V gene data show CDR1 as SNHLY and CDR2 as FYNNEI. The CDR3 spans 15 residues. Here the CDR3 reads CASSEAGVIQETQYF. The CDR3 DNA sequence: TGTGCCAGCAGTGAAGCAGGGGTGATCCAAGAGACCCAGTACTTC.

The chain links TRBV14 to TRBJ1-1; D is unclear. CDR1 SGHDN and CDR2 FVKESK come from the germline V gene. This CDR3 region has 15 residues. The V end lost 6 bases, the J end lost 1 base, and 15 bases lay between the germline ends. CDR3 loop: CASSHRVIENTEAFF. The CDR3 nucleotides are TGTGCCAGCAGTCATCGGGTAATTGAGAACACTGAAGCTTTCTTT.

The rearrangement uses TRBV28 and TRBJ2-5, with 9 bases lining up with TRBD2. Germline V lookup: CDR1 MDHEN, CDR2 SYDVKM. The CDR3 consists of 16 residues. Germline trimming cut 1 base from V and 5 bases from J; bases unmatched to any gene: 8. The CDR3 DNA sequence: TGTGCCAGCAGTTTATCGGGTAGCGGGAGATTGGAGACCCAGTACTTC. This gives the protein CASSLSGSGRLETQYF.

The chain has TRBV2 and TRBJ1-1, with 7 bases identical to TRBD1. In germline, CDR1 is SNHLY, CDR2 FYNNEI. The V segment lost 6 bases and the J segment 5 bases; nucleotides outside the gene matches: 6. The CDR3 has 13 amino acids. In DNA, the CDR3 is TGTGCCAGCAGGCTCAGGGGGGAAACTGAAGCTTTCTTT. Encoded protein: CASRLRGETEAFF.

J is TRBJ2-5 and V is TRBV21-1; TRBD1 is the table's D call and was not checked against the DNA. TRBV21-1 is described as a pseudogene. The CDR3 has 16 residues. CDR3 residues: CASSTRQVPGQETQYF. DNA of the CDR3: TGTGCCAGCAGCACCCGACAGGTACCTGGCCAAGAGACCCAGTACTTC.

The V gene is TRBV30, the J gene TRBJ2-1; 11 positions agree with TRBD2. Per germline, CDR1 GTSNPN and CDR2 SVGIG (reference sequence). The CDR3 has 18 residues. The trim removed 2 bases at V and 5 bases at J, leaving 14 bases unmatched. The CDR3 region is CAWSPPEVSSGRNNEQFF. CDR3 bases: TGTGCCTGGAGTCCCCCCGAGGTGTCTAGCGGGAGGAACAATGAGCAGTTCTTC.

This chain links TRBV25-1 with TRBJ2-3; D is perhaps TRBD1 (6 bases). This CDR3 is built from 14 residues. V gave up 4 bases and J gave up 0 bases, with 8 bases separating them. The germline gives CDR1 MGHDK, CDR2 SYGVNS. The CDR3 DNA reads as TGTGCCAGCAGTGCTGACAGGAGCACAGATACGCAGTATTTT. The encoded protein is CASSADRSTDTQYF.

The rearrangement uses TRBV7-2 and TRBJ2-3; 8 bases map to TRBD2. The CDR3 runs 16 residues. V trimming: 1 base; J trimming: 3 bases; junction bases outside the gene matches: 6. Germline loops: CDR1 SGHTA, CDR2 FQGNSA. The CDR3 is CASSLDHASGTDTQYF. DNA for the CDR3: TGTGCCAGCAGCTTAGACCACGCTAGCGGGACAGATACGCAGTATTTT. Looking up the rest from reference TRBV7-2 and TRBJ2-3 gives the full variable domain: GAGVSQSPSNKVTEKGKDVELRCDPISGHTALYWYRQSLGQGLEFLIYFQGNSAPDKSGLPSDRFSAERTGGSVSTLTIQRTQQEDSAVYLCASSLDHASGTDTQYFGPGTRLTVL.

The gene calls are TRBV5-4 and TRBJ1-1; D might be TRBD1 (6 bases). CDR3 length equals 18 residues. V was shortened by 0 bases and J by 4 bases, with 22 bases between the two germline ends. Germline V gene lookup returns CDR1 SGHNT and CDR2 YYREEE (reference sequence). CDR3 amino acids: CASSLGTTGRGGSTEAFF. The CDR3 DNA reads as TGTGCCAGCAGCTTGGGGACTACAGGGCGGGGGGGAAGCACTGAAGCTTTCTTT.